Only a few counts were recorded for the clone carrying this T cell receptor (beta chain). This record belongs to a study of early T cells in non-severe SARS-CoV-2 infection. At the level of the study: The authors sequenced bulk RNA from unsorted whole blood, leaving chains unpaired.

Germline-derived CDR1 and CDR2 are SGHAT and FQNNGV. CDR3 size: 16 residues. The junction had 6 bases not matched to a gene; V was cut back by 4 bases and J by 6 bases. Separate cDNA molecules each had unique molecular identifiers attached to them. Via MiXCR, TCRdb re-called the 5' RACE reads, giving one row per CDR3 protein. The sample carries about 54,000 distinct CDR3 sequences, about 7.7% recorded once. Sequenced here: whole blood, sampled at baseline. The chain joins TRBV11-2 to TRBJ2-1, with TRBD2 matching over 13 bases. The receptor was isolated from an adult who was a healthcare worker with PCR-confirmed SARS-CoV-2 infection or an uninfected control (not recorded which). DNA of the CDR3: TGTGCCAGCAGCTACTGGACTAGCGGGAGTGTCAATGAGCAGTTCTTC. The encoded protein is CASSYWTSGSVNEQFF.